This T cell receptor beta chain was retrieved from a study of T cells in Graves' hyperthyroidism and ophthalmopathy. Germline V gene sequence: CDR1 MDHEN, CDR2 SYDVKM. This CDR3 has 15 amino acids. Trimming removed 3 bases from V and 1 base from J, with 13 bases in between. RNA transcripts gave rise to amplified TCR beta CDR3 regions. In the first-round RT-PCR of the TCR CDR3, the HTBI primer set was used. MiXCR, run by TCRdb on the multiplex PCR reads, gives a single entry per CDR3 protein. The sample holds roughly 500,000 distinct CDR3 sequences, approximately 24% seen once. This clonotype was sampled from a woman in her twenties or thirties with Graves' ophthalmopathy. The rearrangement joins TRBV28 to TRBJ2-7; D might be TRBD2 (6 bases). Sequencing input: blood. The CDR3 loop is CASSFLLGGSYEQYF. In DNA form, the CDR3 reads TGTGCCAGCAGTTTCCTCCTGGGGGGATCCTACGAGCAGTACTTC.